The 24 T cell receptor beta chains listed next were all sequenced from one sample in a study of T-cell memory formation after mild COVID-19. TCRdb itself ran the 5' RACE reads through MiXCR, one entry per CDR3 protein. This table holds around 90,000 distinct CDR3 sequences, 10% to 15% found once. Material: PBMCs or a T cell subset sorted from them (not recorded which). Receptors originate from an adult woman who had mild COVID-19 (a few samples of this study predate the infection). Cell type and time point are not known.

This clonotype has a handful of counts. This chain joins TRBV4-1 and TRBJ1-2; no clear D. Per germline, CDR1 MGHRA and CDR2 YSYEKL. V was shortened by 0 bases and J by 5 bases, with 13 bases between the two germline ends. The CDR3 length is 15 residues. The CDR3 sequence is CASSQEPSLLYGYTF. DNA for the CDR3: TGCGCCAGCAGCCAAGAGCCCTCGTTGCTGTATGGCTACACCTTC.

This clonotype was counted many times. The chain uses TRBV7-9 and TRBJ2-7; unclear D gene. V dropped 5 bases and J dropped 6 bases, with 14 bases sitting between them. This CDR3 comprises 13 residues. Germline CDR1 is SEHNR and CDR2 is FQNEAQ (reference sequence). The CDR3, as DNA: TGTGCCAGCAGCCCTATGGGAACTGGCGAGCAGTACTTC. This codes for CASSPMGTGEQYF.

The V gene is TRBV29-1, the J gene TRBJ2-1; 11 bases fit TRBD1. CDR3 length equals 14 residues. V lost 4 bases and J lost 9; bases outside the gene matches: 8. Germline lookup yields CDR1 SQVTM and CDR2 ANQGSEA. CDR3 in amino acids: CSVVPGTGGPEQFF. The DNA of the CDR3 is TGCAGCGTTGTACCTGGGACAGGGGGTCCTGAGCAGTTCTTC.

V and J are TRBV4-3 and TRBJ2-2, with D possibly matching TRBD1 (6 bases). This CDR3 spans 16 amino acids. Germline CDR1 and CDR2: LGHNA and YSLEER. V was clipped by 1 base and J by 2 bases, with 11 bases between them. The CDR3 here is CASSQVPDSNTGELFF. The CDR3 DNA reads TGCGCCAGCAGCCAAGTCCCGGACAGCAACACCGGGGAGCTGTTTTTT.

The gene calls are TRBV7-9 and TRBJ1-2, with a possible D match to TRBD1 (6 bases). This CDR3 spans 14 amino acids. Germline lookup yields CDR1 SEHNR and CDR2 FQNEAQ (reference sequence). V dropped 5 bases and J dropped 4 bases, with 14 bases sitting between them. The chain's CDR3 is CASSQGQIFYGYTF. Here the CDR3 DNA reads TGTGCCAGCAGCCAAGGACAGATCTTCTATGGCTACACCTTC.

This clonotype was detected a few times. The genes are TRBV19 and TRBJ1-1; D unclear. CDR3 length: 15 residues. Germline V lookup: CDR1 LNHDA, CDR2 SQIVND (reference sequence). Trimming took 6 bases from V and 1 from J, leaving 15 bases between them. CDR3 protein: CASSLSVGQNTEAFF. The CDR3 nucleotides are TGTGCCAGTAGCCTCAGCGTTGGTCAGAACACTGAAGCTTTCTTT.

This clonotype was observed a few times. This sequence joins TRBV12-3 or TRBV12-4 and TRBJ2-3, with D maybe TRBD2 (6 bases). The CDR3 sequence is 16 residues long. V shed 4 bases and J shed 2 bases, with 16 bases lying between them. This chain's CDR3 is CASSSTAEGNTDTQYF. Here the CDR3 DNA reads TGTGCCAGCAGTTCCACGGCGGAGGGGAACACAGATACGCAGTATTTT.

This clonotype has a handful of counts. The rearrangement uses TRBV19 and TRBJ1-1; a weak D match, TRBD1 (5 bases). V was pared by 4 bases and J by 6 bases, with 12 bases between. The CDR3 contains 13 residues. Germline V CDR1 and CDR2: LNHDA, SQIVND (reference sequence). CDR3 in amino acids: CASSTWGGSEAFF. For the CDR3, the DNA is TGTGCCAGTAGTACCTGGGGGGGATCTGAAGCTTTCTTT.

The chain combines TRBV9 with TRBJ2-7, with 15 bases fitting TRBD2. CDR1 SGDLS and CDR2 YYNGEE come from the germline V gene. The CDR3 is made up of 15 amino acids. After removal of 3 bases from V and 6 bases from J, the junction contained 4 bases not matched to a gene. The CDR3: CASSAGTSGGSEQYF. CDR3 DNA sequence: TGTGCCAGCAGCGCCGGGACTAGCGGGGGGAGCGAGCAGTACTTC.

V usage is TRBV20-1 and J usage is TRBJ2-1; 13 bases fit TRBD2. This CDR3 has 17 amino acids. CDR1 and CDR2 (germline): DFQATT, SNEGSKA (reference sequence). V lost 5 bases to trimming and J lost 8 bases; unmatched junction nucleotides: 15. The CDR3 reads CSARTSGRSLFRHEQFF. The CDR3 DNA reads as TGCAGTGCTCGGACTAGCGGGAGAAGTCTCTTTCGGCATGAGCAGTTCTTC.

The J gene is TRBJ2-1, the V gene TRBV5-4; D gene uncertain. This CDR3 is 11 amino acids long. The germline V gene has CDR1 SGHNT and CDR2 YYREEE (reference sequence). With 2 bases removed from V and 9 bases from J, the gap between germline ends came to 6 bases. The CDR3 DNA reads TGTGCCAGCAGCTTTGGTATTGAGCAGTTCTTC. Its translation is CASSFGIEQFF.

V gene TRBV12-3 or TRBV12-4 combines with J gene TRBJ1-1; D possibly corresponds to TRBD1 (5 bases). This CDR3 contains 15 residues. The V end lost 5 bases, the J end lost 4 bases, and 17 bases lay between the germline ends. The CDR3 nucleotides read TGTGCCAGCAGTCCTCTCCCCGGGGGTAGCACTGAAGCTTTCTTT. This encodes CASSPLPGGSTEAFF.

V and J are TRBV20-1 and TRBJ2-5; D not certain. Per germline, CDR1 DFQATT and CDR2 SNEGSKA (reference sequence). V was shortened by 5 bases and J by 5 bases, with 15 bases between the two germline ends. The CDR3 extends over 13 amino acids. CDR3 sequence reads: CSADPRPQETQYF. CDR3 nucleotides: TGCAGTGCTGACCCCCGGCCTCAGGAGACCCAGTACTTC.

This clonotype was observed a handful of times. The CDR3 protein is CSAPLSGAGVYYGYTF. CDR3 coding DNA: TGCAGTGCCCCTCTATCCGGGGCAGGGGTTTACTATGGCTACACCTTC. The chain carries TRBV20-1 and TRBJ1-2, with D tentatively TRBD1 (6 bases). The CDR3 loop spans 16 amino acids. The germline gives CDR1 DFQATT, CDR2 SNEGSKA (reference sequence). Trimming cost V 6 bases and J 3 bases, with 23 bases left between them.

This clonotype was seen more than once but under ten times. The chain recombines TRBV5-5 with TRBJ1-1; weak D call: TRBD1 (6 bases). CDR3 length: 15 residues. The V gene's germline CDR1 is SGHKS and CDR2 YYEKEE (reference sequence). With 3 bases removed from V and 4 bases from J, the gap between germline ends came to 16 bases. The CDR3 spells CASSSDTGFGTEAFF. The CDR3 DNA reads as TGTGCCAGCAGCTCAGATACAGGGTTTGGCACTGAAGCTTTCTTT.

This clonotype occurred a few times. The genes are TRBV4-1 and TRBJ1-1; no reliable D call. The CDR3 runs to 13 residues. With 9 bases removed from V and 0 bases from J, the gap between germline ends came to 11 bases. The germline gives CDR1 MGHRA, CDR2 YSYEKL. This CDR3 is CASQRTVNTEAFF. As DNA, the CDR3 is TGCGCCAGTCAGAGGACGGTGAACACTGAAGCTTTCTTT.

Concerning this clonotype itself: Germline is not matched at one junction end, which may reflect a read error. V is TRBV7-9 and J is TRBJ2-3, with 7 positions matching TRBD1. Germline V lookup: CDR1 SEHNR, CDR2 FQNEAQ (reference sequence). CDR3 size: 15 residues. The CDR3 here is CASSSQRQGTDTKYF. The DNA for the CDR3 is TGTGCCAGCAGCTCTCAGCGACAGGGAACAGATACGAAGTATTTT.

This clonotype was picked up many times. The J gene is TRBJ2-1, the V gene TRBV15, with 7 positions matching TRBD2. The CDR3 runs 17 residues. The germline gives CDR1 LNHNV, CDR2 YYDKDF (reference sequence). With 0 bases clipped from V and 4 bases from J, the junction kept 9 bases outside the gene matches. CDR3 DNA sequence: TGTGCCACCAGCAGAGAGAGGGCTAGCGGAATGTACAATGAGCAGTTCTTC. Encoded protein: CATSRERASGMYNEQFF.

The rearrangement uses TRBV29-1 and TRBJ2-7; 7 positions match TRBD1. CDR1 SQVTM and CDR2 ANQGSEA come from the germline V gene. V was clipped by 2 bases and J by 1 base; unmatched bases: 2. This CDR3 has 13 residues. CDR3 coding DNA: TGCAGCGTTGAAAAACAGGGGTCCTACGAGCAGTACTTC. Its protein is CSVEKQGSYEQYF.

This clonotype was observed a handful of times. The chain couples TRBV15 to TRBJ2-7; no firm D call. CDR1 LNHNV and CDR2 YYDKDF come from the germline V gene (reference sequence). The length of the CDR3 is 13 residues. V shed 5 bases and J shed 1 base, with 9 bases lying between them. The DNA for the CDR3 is TGTGCCACCAGCTCCGTAACGTCCTACGAGCAGTACTTC. Translation gives CATSSVTSYEQYF.

This clonotype was counted a few times. The chain recombines TRBV7-9 with TRBJ2-3; 9 bases agree with TRBD2. Germline V gene sequence: CDR1 SEHNR, CDR2 FQNEAQ (reference sequence). CDR3 size: 18 residues. V trimming: 1 base; J trimming: 5 bases; junction bases outside the gene matches: 13. DNA for the CDR3: TGTGCCAGCAGCTTAGGGATAGCGGGGGCACCAGAAGAAGATACGCAGTATTTT. It translates to CASSLGIAGAPEEDTQYF. Variable domain in full (rest from reference TRBV7-9 and TRBJ2-3): DTGVSQNPRHKITKRGQNVTFRCDPISEHNRLYWYRQTLGQGPEFLTYFQNEAQLEKSRLLSDRFSAERPKGSFSTLEIQRTEQGDSAMYLCASSLGIAGAPEEDTQYFGPGTRLTVL.

This clonotype was recorded at least ten times. The chain recombines TRBV7-9 with TRBJ2-7, with a tentative D call TRBD2 (6 bases). Germline V gene lookup returns CDR1 SEHNR and CDR2 FQNEAQ (reference sequence). The CDR3 is made up of 17 amino acids. V gave up 5 bases and J gave up 0 bases, with 20 bases separating them. The DNA for the CDR3 is TGTGCCAGCAGCCTATCATCCGGAGGGCTAGCCTCCTACGAGCAGTACTTC. Encoded protein: CASSLSSGGLASYEQYF.

This clonotype was recorded at least ten times. This chain connects TRBV5-4 to TRBJ2-1, with D perhaps matching TRBD2 (7 bases). Looked up from germline, CDR1 is SGHNT and CDR2 is YYREEE (reference sequence). V gave up 7 bases and J gave up 5 bases, with 13 bases separating them. There are 13 residues in the CDR3. The chain's CDR3 is CASGGGLDNEQFF. The CDR3 bases are TGTGCCAGCGGGGGGGGCCTCGACAATGAGCAGTTCTTC.

The chain joins TRBV4-2 to TRBJ1-1; the D gene is possibly TRBD1 (5 bases). Per germline, CDR1 LGHNA and CDR2 YNFKEQ. V was trimmed by 4 bases and J by 4 bases, leaving 16 bases between them. The CDR3 extends over 15 amino acids. The CDR3 DNA is TGTGCCAGCAGCCCTGGGACGGTGTTGGGCACTGAAGCTTTCTTT. Translating it yields CASSPGTVLGTEAFF.